A single sample is the source of the 14 T cell receptor beta chains below, sequenced in a study of T-cell memory formation after mild COVID-19. TCRdb re-derived calls from the 5' RACE reads in MiXCR, one entry per CDR3 protein. The table records approximately 260,000 distinct CDR3 sequences, approximately 19% of them present only once. The sequencing input was PBMCs or a T cell subset sorted from them (not recorded which). The receptors derive from a young man who had mild COVID-19 (a few samples of this study predate the infection). Cell type and time point are not known.

V and J are TRBV4-3 and TRBJ1-3, with D hard to call. Per germline, CDR1 LGHNA and CDR2 YSLEER. The CDR3 length is 16 residues. Trimming removed 0 bases at V and 4 bases at J, with 13 bases between. As DNA, the CDR3 is TGCGCCAGCAGCCAAGAGGCAGGCCTCTACGGAAACACCATATATTTT. Translating it yields CASSQEAGLYGNTIYF.

CDR3 region: CASSLIGLGREQYV. The CDR3, as DNA: TGCGCCAGCAGCTTGATTGGCCTCGGGAGAGAGCAGTACGTC. This rearrangement joins TRBV5-1 to TRBJ2-7; tentative D call: TRBD2 (6 bases). This CDR3 contains 14 residues. Germline V gene lookup returns CDR1 SGHRS and CDR2 YFSETQ. Trimming left V 1 base short and J 7 bases short, with 15 bases between.

The chain has TRBV10-1 and TRBJ1-1; D uncertain. Germline V lookup: CDR1 WNHNN, CDR2 SYGVQD (reference sequence). The ends were cut back, 0 bases at V and 4 bases at J, with 9 bases in the middle. The CDR3 loop spans 14 amino acids. CDR3 sequence reads: CASSESIGSTEAFF. CDR3 sequence (DNA): TGCGCCAGCAGTGAGTCGATCGGCAGCACTGAAGCTTTCTTT.

This clonotype was seen only a few times. The chain's CDR3 is CASSSPSGTATGELFF. In DNA, the CDR3 is TGTGCCAGCAGTTCCCCATCCGGGACGGCTACCGGGGAGCTGTTTTTT. J is TRBJ2-2 and V is TRBV27; tentatively, D is TRBD1 or TRBD2 (5 bases each). Germline V gene sequence: CDR1 MNHEY, CDR2 SMNVEV (reference sequence). The CDR3 has 16 residues. V was clipped by 4 bases and J by 5 bases, with 17 bases between them.

This clonotype came up a few times. This chain links TRBV7-8 with TRBJ2-2; D is ambiguous. The V gene lost 10 bases and the J gene lost 0 bases, with 12 bases spanning the gap. Looked up from germline, CDR1 is SGHVS and CDR2 is FQNEAQ. This CDR3 region has 14 residues. CDR3 residues: CAKAPIPNTGELFF. The CDR3 DNA reads as TGTGCCAAAGCCCCGATACCGAACACCGGGGAGCTGTTTTTT.

The chain couples TRBV6-2 or TRBV6-3 to TRBJ1-2; tentative D call: TRBD1 (5 bases). Trimming stripped 3 bases from V and 6 bases from J, with 11 bases between. CDR1 and CDR2 (germline): MNHEY, SVGEGT. This CDR3 spans 13 amino acids. CDR3 coding DNA: TGTGCCAGCAGTTATGTGCAGGGTGATGGCTACACCTTC. It specifies CASSYVQGDGYTF.

The rearrangement links TRBV28 to TRBJ2-3; no reliable D call. The CDR3 consists of 12 residues. V lost 3 bases, J lost 7 bases, and 8 bases lay in between. From germline, CDR1 is MDHEN and CDR2 SYDVKM. The CDR3 sequence: CASSLDQNTQYF. CDR3 bases: TGTGCCAGCAGTTTGGACCAAAATACGCAGTATTTT.

This clonotype was seen a handful of times. V usage is TRBV30 and J usage is TRBJ2-7; no reliable D call. Trimming shortened V by 2 bases and J by 5 bases, and 7 bases separated the two germline ends. This CDR3 has 11 amino acids. Germline CDR1 GTSNPN, CDR2 SVGIG (reference sequence). CDR3 DNA sequence: TGTGCCTGGAGTTCCGGTCACGAGCAGTACTTC. This translates into CAWSSGHEQYF.

The rearrangement links TRBV24-1 to TRBJ2-5, with TRBD2 as a possible D gene (5 bases). Germline V gene lookup returns CDR1 KGHDR and CDR2 SFDVKD. This CDR3 has 16 residues. V lost 2 bases to trimming and J lost 5 bases, with 17 bases between them. CDR3 loop: CATSDSTGKNGETQYF. The CDR3 bases are TGTGCCACCAGTGATTCTACGGGGAAAAACGGGGAGACCCAGTACTTC.

This clonotype appeared a few times. The chain employs TRBV15 and TRBJ2-2; D may be TRBD1 (5 bases). Germline V gives CDR1 LNHNV, CDR2 YYDKDF (reference sequence). The CDR3 spans 14 residues. V was clipped by 2 bases and J by 6 bases, with 10 bases between them. CDR3 nucleotide sequence: TGTGCCACCAGCAGACAGGGAAGTGCCGGGGAGCTGTTTTTT. This translates into CATSRQGSAGELFF.

The chain is built from TRBV12-2 and TRBJ1-5; TRBD1, the table's D call, was not compared with the DNA. TRBV12-2 counts as a pseudogene. The CDR3 loop spans 15 amino acids. The CDR3 region is CASRLGTDSNQPQHF. The DNA of the CDR3 is TGTGCAAGTCGCCTAGGGACAGATAGCAATCAGCCCCAGCATTTT.

There are a few counts of this clonotype. V gene TRBV5-1 combines with J gene TRBJ2-1; D gene unclear. The CDR3 has 13 residues. Germline V CDR1 and CDR2: SGHRS, YFSETQ. Trimming took off 0 bases at V and 6 bases at J, with 7 bases between the two ends. The CDR3 coding sequence is TGCGCCAGCAGCTTGGCCGGCACCAATGAGCAGTTCTTC. Its translation is CASSLAGTNEQFF.

This clonotype was observed many times. CDR3: CASSLTRGGPSSYNEQFF. The CDR3 DNA follows: TGTGCCAGCAGCTTAACCAGGGGGGGCCCGAGCTCCTACAATGAGCAGTTCTTC. The chain has TRBV7-3 and TRBJ2-1; D may be TRBD1 or TRBD2 (7 bases each). The CDR3 has 18 amino acids. V dropped 0 bases and J dropped 0 bases, with 15 bases sitting between them. Germline lookup yields CDR1 SGHTA and CDR2 FQGTGA. Full variable domain (rest looked up from reference TRBV7-3 and TRBJ2-1): GAGVSQTPSNKVTEKGKYVELRCDPISGHTALYWYRQSLGQGPEFLIYFQGTGAADDSGLPNDRFFAVRPEGSVSTLKIQRTERGDSAVYLCASSLTRGGPSSYNEQFFGPGTRLTVL.

V usage is TRBV20-1 and J usage is TRBJ1-2; D gene uncertain. The CDR3 has 12 amino acids. Trimming left V 4 bases short and J 7 bases short, with 13 bases between. Germline CDR1 reads DFQATT; CDR2 reads SNEGSKA (reference sequence). The CDR3 region is CSANPDFGGYTF. CDR3 in DNA: TGCAGTGCTAACCCAGATTTTGGTGGCTACACCTTC.